This TCR beta chain appears in the sequencing data of a study of shared clonotypes between healthy human individuals. Germline assignment: CDR1 LNHDA and CDR2 SQIVND (reference sequence). Trimming left V 1 base short and J 4 bases short, with 11 bases between. CDR3 length: 14 amino acids. General study results and limits: Sequencing of the sorted subsets was shown by rarefaction to be incomplete despite large depth. Naive subsets tended to show greater estimated richness than memory subsets.

Assay: immunoSEQ multiplex PCR; the TCRdb copy retains only in-frame clones and omits some. Found here are roughly 1,500,000 clones, 97% to 99% of them singletons; the top ten hold approximately 0.38%. About this clone itself: Antigen: not known.

Material: naive CD4+ T cells sorted from blood. Subset noted: CD45RA+ positively selected. The TCR originated in a man aged 25 to 40 in good health. The chain employs TRBV19 and TRBJ2-7, with D uncertain. The CDR3 bases are TGTGCCAGTAGTATAGGGGCAGATCTATACGAGCAGTACTTC. Its translation is CASSIGADLYEQYF.